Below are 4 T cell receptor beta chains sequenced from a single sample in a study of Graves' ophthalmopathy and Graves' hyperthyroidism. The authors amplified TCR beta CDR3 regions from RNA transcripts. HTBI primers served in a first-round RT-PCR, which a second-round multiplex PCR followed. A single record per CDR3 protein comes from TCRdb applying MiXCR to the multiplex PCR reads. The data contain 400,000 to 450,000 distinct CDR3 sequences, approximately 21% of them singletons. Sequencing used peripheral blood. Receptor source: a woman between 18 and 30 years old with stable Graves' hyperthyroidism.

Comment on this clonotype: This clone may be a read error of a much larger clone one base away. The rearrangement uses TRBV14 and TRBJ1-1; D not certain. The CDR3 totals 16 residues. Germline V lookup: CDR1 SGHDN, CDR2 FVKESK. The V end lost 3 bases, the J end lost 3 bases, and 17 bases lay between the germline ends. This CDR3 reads CASSHSATGRDTEAFF. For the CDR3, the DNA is TGTGCCAGCAGCCATTCCGCGACTGGGCGCGACACTGAAGCTTTCTTT.

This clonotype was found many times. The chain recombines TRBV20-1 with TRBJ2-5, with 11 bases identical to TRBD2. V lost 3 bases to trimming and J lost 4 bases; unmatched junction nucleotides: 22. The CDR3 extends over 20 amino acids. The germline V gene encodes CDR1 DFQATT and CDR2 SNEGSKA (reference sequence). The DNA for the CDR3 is TGCAGTGCTAGTCCCGTAACGGGCGTACTAGCGGGAGACTTATCAGAGACCCAGTACTTC. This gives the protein CSASPVTGVLAGDLSETQYF.

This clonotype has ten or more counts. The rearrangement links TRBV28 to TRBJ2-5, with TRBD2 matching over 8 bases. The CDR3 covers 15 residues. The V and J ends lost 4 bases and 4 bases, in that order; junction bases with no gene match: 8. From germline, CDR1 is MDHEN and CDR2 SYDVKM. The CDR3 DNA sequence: TGTGCCAGCAGTTCCCCACCAGCGGGAGTAGAGACCCAGTACTTC. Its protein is CASSSPPAGVETQYF.

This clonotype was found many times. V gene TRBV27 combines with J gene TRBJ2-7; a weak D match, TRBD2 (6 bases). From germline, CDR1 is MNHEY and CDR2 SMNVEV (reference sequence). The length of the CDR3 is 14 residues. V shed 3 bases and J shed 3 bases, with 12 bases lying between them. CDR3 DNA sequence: TGTGCCAGCAGTTTCCGGAGGGGCCTCTACGAGCAGTACTTC. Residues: CASSFRRGLYEQYF.